Below are 8 T cell receptor beta chains sequenced from a single sample in a study of T cells in Graves' hyperthyroidism and ophthalmopathy. RNA transcripts served as the template for amplifying TCR beta CDR3 regions. An initial round of RT-PCR targeting the TCR CDR3 relied on the HTBI primer set. TCRdb reprocessed the multiplex PCR reads via MiXCR and lists one record per CDR3 protein. The data show about 690,000 distinct CDR3 sequences, with 15% to 20% seen just once and roughly 15% held by the top ten. Sample: blood. The receptors here all came from a man aged 45 to 65 with Graves' hyperthyroidism.

This clonotype was observed many times. The chain links TRBV7-9 to TRBJ2-1, with D maybe TRBD2 (5 bases). The CDR3 covers 14 residues. Per germline, CDR1 SEHNR and CDR2 FQNEAQ (reference sequence). The V end was cut by 5 bases, the J end by 9 bases, with 17 bases between. The CDR3 region has the DNA TGTGCCAGCAGCCCTATGGGGAGTGTTTCTGAGCAGTTCTTC. Translation gives CASSPMGSVSEQFF.

The table lists this clonotype with many counts. The chain carries TRBV24-1 and TRBJ2-3; a weak D match, TRBD1 (5 bases). Trimming took 3 bases from V and 0 from J, leaving 12 bases between them. The CDR3 has 16 residues. CDR1 is KGHDR and CDR2 is SFDVKD in the germline V gene. The CDR3 DNA follows: TGTGCCACCAGTGATCCGGACACGTTAAGCACAGATACGCAGTATTTT. Encoded protein: CATSDPDTLSTDTQYF.

The V and J genes are TRBV19 and TRBJ1-3; 7 bases line up with TRBD1. This CDR3 region has 15 residues. Germline-derived CDR1 and CDR2 are LNHDA and SQIVND (reference sequence). J gave up 2 bases and V 9 bases, and 10 bases lay outside the gene matches. The CDR3 DNA reads TGTGCCAGCGACACAGGGGCTGGACCTGGAAACACCATATATTTT. The encoded protein is CASDTGAGPGNTIYF.

The table lists this clonotype with many counts. This chain links TRBV11-3 with TRBJ2-6, with 12 nucleotides matching TRBD2. Trimming took 4 bases from V and 0 from J; bases not matched to a gene: 1. Germline CDR1 SGHNT, CDR2 YENEEA. The CDR3 runs to 17 residues. The CDR3, as DNA: TGTGCCAGCAGCTCTAGCGGGAGGGCCTCTGGGGCCAACGTCCTGACTTTC. It codes for CASSSSGRASGANVLTF.

The rearrangement joins TRBV3-1 to TRBJ1-1; unclear D gene. V was clipped by 5 bases and J by 0 bases, with 10 bases between them. Germline V gene data show CDR1 as LGHDT and CDR2 as YNNKEL (reference sequence). The CDR3 totals 14 residues. CDR3 amino acids: CASSDLTMNTEAFF. CDR3 DNA sequence: TGTGCCAGCAGCGACCTGACGATGAACACTGAAGCTTTCTTT.

This clonotype was picked up a small number of times. This could be a read error, since a much larger clone is one nucleotide away. The J gene is TRBJ1-1, the V gene TRBV11-2, with D hard to call. The germline gives CDR1 SGHAT, CDR2 FQNNGV. This CDR3 spans 12 amino acids. The CDR3 DNA sequence: TGTGCCAGCACCTCACAGCCTGGCGAAGCTCTCTTT. This gives the protein CASTSQPGEALF.

This clonotype was counted many times. The V call is TRBV28, the J call TRBJ2-3; 10 nucleotides match TRBD2. The CDR3 runs to 16 residues. V lost 6 bases and J lost 2; bases outside the gene matches: 8. Germline V gene sequence: CDR1 MDHEN, CDR2 SYDVKM. In DNA form, the CDR3 reads TGTGCCAGCAGGAAAGGACTAGCGGTTATCACAGATACGCAGTATTTT. This sequence encodes CASRKGLAVITDTQYF. Variable domain in full (rest from reference TRBV28 and TRBJ2-3): DVKVTQSSRYLVKRTGEKVFLECVQDMDHENMFWYRQDPGLGLRLIYFSYDVKMKEKGDIPEGYSVSREKKERFSLILESASTNQTSMYLCASRKGLAVITDTQYFGPGTRLTVL.

This clonotype was seen only a few times. This sequence joins TRBV2 and TRBJ2-1; TRBD2 matches 9 bases. V was clipped by 2 bases and J by 16 bases; unmatched bases: 6. The CDR3 has 12 amino acids. Looked up from germline, CDR1 is SNHLY and CDR2 is FYNNEI. In DNA, the CDR3 is TGTGCCAGCAGTGAACGGGCTAGCGGGATTTTCTTC. Its translation: CASSERASGIFF. Full variable domain (missing parts from reference TRBV2 and TRBJ2-1): EPEVTQTPSHQVTQMGQEVILRCVPISNHLYFYWYRQILGQKVEFLVSFYNNEISEKSEIFDDQFSVERPDGSNFTLKIRSTKLEDSAMYFCASSERASGIFFGPGTRLTVL.